This T cell receptor (beta chain) was documented in a study of T cell responses to AZD1222 COVID-19 vaccine. Across the whole study: Pooling of second doses given at about 4 or about 12 weeks was done.

Study observations and caveats: Clonal diversity may have been underestimated, and the donors were mostly white British, with more females than males.

This clone was seen just once. Its cognate antigen is unknown. TCRdb keeps only in-frame clones here, not all; method: immunoSEQ multiplex PCR. The data contain about 140,000 clones, just under 95% of them singletons. Germline lookup yields CDR1 MDHEN and CDR2 SYDVKM. With 8 bases removed from V and 1 base from J, the gap between germline ends came to 5 bases. The CDR3 runs 11 residues. This TCR derives from an adult in good health. The V and J genes are TRBV28 and TRBJ1-1; D is uncertain. Here the sequenced sample was peripheral blood, taken on day 0 of AZD1222 vaccination. CDR3 residues: CASRQNTEAFF. CDR3 nucleotide sequence: TGTGCCAGCCGGCAGAACACTGAAGCTTTCTTT.